A single sample is the source of the 10 T cell receptor beta chains below, sequenced in a study of T cell repertoires in aging, cancer and after chemotherapy (dated by TCRdb to 2018 to 2020). Genomic DNA extracted from peripheral blood, rather than sorted cells or RNA, was used as the source for amplification of TCR beta rearrangements. The sample was run on an Illumina MiSeq. Rearranged TRB sequences spanning V, D and J segments were amplified by multiplex touch-down PCR using a mixed TRB-A/B primer pool. In-frame beta chains were kept once TCRdb had trimmed the public reads at Q25 with fastp and called clones with MiXCR. Each entry is one CDR3 protein sequence, shown with its most common DNA and genes. This sample lists 4,500 to 5,500 distinct CDR3 sequences; nearly 70% were detected once. Roughly 8.6% of the sample goes to the ten largest clones. Sequenced input: blood. These receptors were collected from a human donor with a solid tumor.

The chain is built from TRBV29-1 and TRBJ1-1; 8 bases are a match to TRBD1. CDR1 and CDR2 from the germline V gene are SQVTM and ANQGSEA. The trim removed 6 bases at V and 5 bases at J, leaving 8 bases unmatched. This CDR3 region has 13 residues. The CDR3 here is CSVPGQGRTEAFF. In DNA, the CDR3 is TGCAGCGTCCCCGGACAGGGAAGGACTGAAGCTTTCTTT. The full variable domain, its missing parts supplied by reference TRBV29-1 and TRBJ1-1, is SAVISQKPSRDICQRGTSLTIQCQVDSQVTMMFWYRQQPGQSLTLIATANQGSEATYESGFVIDKFPISRPNLTFSTLTVSNMSPEDSSIYLCSVPGQGRTEAFFGQGTRLTVV.

This chain uses TRBV5-6 with TRBJ1-2; D might be TRBD1 (6 bases). Trimming shortened V by 1 base and J by 8 bases, and 15 bases separated the two germline ends. The CDR3 has 14 amino acids. The germline gives CDR1 SGHDT, CDR2 YYEEEE. The CDR3 is CASSLMWGAEGYTF. The CDR3 nucleotides are TGTGCCAGCAGCTTGATGTGGGGGGCAGAGGGCTACACCTTC.

The chain recombines TRBV7-2 with TRBJ1-6; no definite D call. This CDR3 comprises 12 residues. The V gene lost 1 base and the J gene lost 9 bases, with 4 bases spanning the gap. Germline V CDR1 and CDR2: SGHTA, FQGNSA. The DNA for the CDR3 is TGTGCCAGCAGCTTAGGGGCTTCACCCCTCCACTTT. Translated, it gives CASSLGASPLHF.

This clonotype was detected a few times. The chain is built from TRBV7-2 and TRBJ1-2; TRBD1 is a possible D gene (6 bases). The germline V gene has CDR1 SGHTA and CDR2 FQGNSA. The V end lost 1 base, the J end lost 4 bases, and 10 bases lay between the germline ends. The CDR3 length is 14 residues. The CDR3 nucleotides are TGTGCCAGCAGCTTAGGGACAGAAGTCTATGGCTACACCTTC. Translating gives CASSLGTEVYGYTF.

The chain couples TRBV20-1 to TRBJ2-7, with TRBD2 identical over 8 bases. Germline values: CDR1 DFQATT, CDR2 SNEGSKA (reference sequence). This CDR3 spans 14 amino acids. V was pared by 2 bases and J by 2 bases, with 5 bases of the junction left unmatched. Written as DNA, the CDR3 is TGCAGTGCTAGAAAGCGGGAGCAGCCCTACGAGCAGTACTTC. As protein: CSARKREQPYEQYF.

This clonotype has a handful of counts. The genes are TRBV20-1 and TRBJ1-5; D ambiguous. Germline V lookup: CDR1 DFQATT, CDR2 SNEGSKA (reference sequence). Trimming shortened V by 6 bases and J by 1 base, and 7 bases separated the two germline ends. This CDR3 region has 12 residues. CDR3 protein: CSAGRSNQPQHF. CDR3 DNA sequence: TGCAGTGCGGGGAGGAGCAATCAGCCCCAGCATTTT.

The genes are TRBV18 and TRBJ1-1; 7 bases are shared with TRBD1. The germline V gene has CDR1 KGHSH and CDR2 LQKENI. The V segment lost 5 bases and the J segment 0 bases; nucleotides outside the gene matches: 6. The CDR3 is 15 residues long. The CDR3 sequence is CASSFQGEMNTEAFF. In nucleotides, the CDR3 is TGTGCCAGCTCATTCCAGGGGGAGATGAACACTGAAGCTTTCTTT.

V gene TRBV11-3 combines with J gene TRBJ2-6, with unresolved D. CDR1 SGHNT and CDR2 YENEEA come from the germline V gene. Trimming took 3 bases from V and 0 from J, leaving 9 bases between them. The CDR3 contains 16 residues. CDR3 protein: CASSFLLSSGANVLTF. The CDR3 nucleotides read TGTGCCAGCAGCTTTCTTCTTTCCTCTGGGGCCAACGTCCTGACTTTC.

The chain combines TRBV19 with TRBJ1-1; 7 bases match TRBD1. Germline loops: CDR1 LNHDA, CDR2 SQIVND (reference sequence). The CDR3 spans 16 residues. J lost 0 bases, V lost 7 bases, and 11 bases had no gene match. Written as DNA, the CDR3 is TGTGCCAGTACCTGGGGACAGTTCCCAATGAACACTGAAGCTTTCTTT. Translating it yields CASTWGQFPMNTEAFF.

This chain uses TRBV6-5 with TRBJ2-6; no reliable D call. The germline gives CDR1 MNHEY, CDR2 SVGAGI. This CDR3 comprises 16 residues. The V end lost 0 bases, the J end lost 2 bases, and 8 bases lay between the germline ends. The CDR3 region has the DNA TGTGCCAGCAGTTACTCCGGGCCTACTGGGGCCAACGTCCTGACTTTC. It is translated as CASSYSGPTGANVLTF.